These 24 T cell receptor beta chains were all obtained from the same sample, sequenced in a study of response to subunit inactivated influenza vaccine. TCRdb processed the RT-PCR reads anew with MiXCR; each CDR3 protein has one entry. Of 550,000 to 800,000 distinct CDR3 sequences listed, approximately 14% are singletons. Here the sequenced sample was PBMCs from blood, taken roughly 12 days after vaccination. Receptor source: a man in his forties or fifties who received an inactivated influenza vaccine.

The V and J genes are TRBV29-1 and TRBJ1-1, with unresolved D. This CDR3 has 13 residues. Per germline, CDR1 SQVTM and CDR2 ANQGSEA. The V end lost 7 bases, the J end lost 1 base, and 13 bases lay between the germline ends. The CDR3 region is CSAVGQTNTEAFF. The CDR3 coding sequence is TGCAGCGCCGTGGGCCAGACGAACACTGAAGCTTTCTTT.

This rearrangement joins TRBV7-2 to TRBJ2-2; tentatively, D is TRBD1 (7 bases). The V end lost 1 base, the J end lost 4 bases, and 13 bases lay between the germline ends. CDR3 length equals 16 residues. In germline, CDR1 is SGHTA, CDR2 FQGNSA. The CDR3 bases are TGTGCCAGCAGCTTAGTGTCAGGGGGGATCACCGGGGAGCTGTTTTTT. Amino acids: CASSLVSGGITGELFF.

J is TRBJ1-6 and V is TRBV28; D is undetermined. Between the trimmed V and J ends, which lost 7 bases and 0 bases, there was a span of 10 bases. CDR1 and CDR2 (germline): MDHEN, SYDVKM. The CDR3 loop spans 15 amino acids. CDR3 amino acids: CASIPLSSYNSPLHF. The CDR3 bases are TGTGCCAGCATTCCTCTAAGCTCCTATAATTCACCCCTCCACTTT.

This sequence joins TRBV2 and TRBJ2-7; 7 positions agree with TRBD1. Trimming cost V 6 bases and J 1 base; bases outside gene matches: 6. There are 14 residues in the CDR3. Germline CDR1 reads SNHLY; CDR2 reads FYNNEI. CDR3 nucleotides: TGTGCCAGCAGAGGACAGGCGACATCCTACGAGCAGTACTTC. Translation: CASRGQATSYEQYF. Based on the CDR3 plus reference TRBV2 and TRBJ2-7, the full variable domain is EPEVTQTPSHQVTQMGQEVILRCVPISNHLYFYWYRQILGQKVEFLVSFYNNEISEKSEIFDDQFSVERPDGSNFTLKIRSTKLEDSAMYFCASRGQATSYEQYFGPGTRLTVT.

The rearrangement joins TRBV12-3 or TRBV12-4 to TRBJ1-2; D uncertain. Trimming cost V 5 bases and J 4 bases, with 14 bases left between them. The CDR3 covers 14 residues. This CDR3 is CASSPLTGIYGYTF. In DNA form, the CDR3 reads TGTGCCAGCAGTCCACTGACGGGCATCTATGGCTACACCTTC.

The rearrangement joins TRBV10-2 to TRBJ1-5; D uncertain. CDR1 and CDR2 (germline): WSHSY, SAAADI. The V end lost 4 bases, the J end lost 4 bases, and 11 bases lay between the germline ends. The CDR3 is 14 residues long. The CDR3 DNA is TGCGCCAGCAGTGGCCCCGATTGGAATCAGCCCCAGCATTTT. This gives the protein CASSGPDWNQPQHF.

V gene TRBV7-2 combines with J gene TRBJ2-3; maybe TRBD1 (5 bases). Germline V CDR1 and CDR2: SGHTA, FQGNSA. This CDR3 comprises 14 residues. The V end was cut by 1 base, the J end by 4 bases, with 9 bases between. Here the CDR3 reads CASSLGQFPDTQYF. The CDR3 region has the DNA TGTGCCAGCAGCTTAGGACAGTTTCCAGATACGCAGTATTTT.

This clonotype was counted ten times or more. The chain couples TRBV20-1 to TRBJ2-1, with TRBD2 matching over 10 bases. This CDR3 contains 18 residues. CDR1 DFQATT and CDR2 SNEGSKA come from the germline V gene (reference sequence). The junction had 13 bases not matched to a gene; V was cut back by 1 base and J by 4 bases. CDR3 sequence reads: CSARGTPSSGREYNEQFF. CDR3 DNA: TGCAGTGCTAGAGGAACACCCTCGAGCGGGAGGGAATACAATGAGCAGTTCTTC.

This sequence joins TRBV20-1 and TRBJ2-4; TRBD2 aligns across 9 bases. This CDR3 region has 14 residues. The trim removed 1 base at V and 7 bases at J, leaving 5 bases unmatched. CDR1 and CDR2 from the germline V gene are DFQATT and SNEGSKA (reference sequence). CDR3 sequence (DNA): TGCAGTGCTAGAGCGGCTAGCGGGACGAACATTCAGTACTTC. This sequence encodes CSARAASGTNIQYF.

The chain links TRBV7-6 to TRBJ1-3; D is undetermined. V was trimmed by 1 base and J by 0 bases, leaving 7 bases between them. In germline, CDR1 is SGHVS, CDR2 FNYEAQ. The CDR3 is 15 residues long. CDR3 DNA sequence: TGTGCCAGCAGCTTAGAAGCAGACTCTGGAAACACCATATATTTT. Protein: CASSLEADSGNTIYF.

This clonotype was seen just once. The rearrangement links TRBV6-5 to TRBJ1-5; no clear D. CDR3 length: 11 amino acids. Germline CDR1 is MNHEY and CDR2 is SVGAGI. V was cut by 3 bases and J by 6 bases, with 3 bases left in between. The CDR3 DNA is TGTGCCAGCAGTTATTTTCAGCCCCAGCATTTT. This gives the protein CASSYFQPQHF.

This clonotype was observed a few times. The chain employs TRBV29-1 and TRBJ2-3; 14 positions match TRBD2. Germline values: CDR1 SQVTM, CDR2 ANQGSEA. This CDR3 comprises 13 residues. V trimming: 7 bases; J trimming: 9 bases; junction bases outside the gene matches: 6. This CDR3 reads CSGGLAGGRTQYF. DNA for the CDR3: TGCAGCGGAGGACTAGCGGGAGGCCGGACGCAGTATTTT.

This clonotype was picked up many times. The chain joins TRBV27 to TRBJ2-3, with D perhaps matching TRBD1 (5 bases). This CDR3 spans 15 amino acids. The germline V gene encodes CDR1 MNHEY and CDR2 SMNVEV (reference sequence). The V end lost 6 bases, the J end lost 2 bases, and 15 bases lay between the germline ends. CDR3: CASRTVGQDTDTQYF. The DNA of the CDR3 is TGTGCCAGCAGGACGGTGGGGCAGGACACAGATACGCAGTATTTT.

As concerns this clonotype: A junction boundary mismatches the germline segment, possibly from a read error. V and J are TRBV29-1 and TRBJ2-4; 10 bases map to TRBD2. CDR3 length: 13 residues. CDR1 and CDR2 (germline): SQVTM, ANQGSEA. CDR3 nucleotide sequence: TGCGGCGTTGTATTAGCGGGGGGAAACATTCAGTACTTC. Translated, it gives CGVVLAGGNIQYF.

The chain links TRBV2 to TRBJ2-7, with a weak D call TRBD1 (6 bases). Germline V gene data show CDR1 as SNHLY and CDR2 as FYNNEI. The V end lost 4 bases, the J end lost 3 bases, and 22 bases lay between the germline ends. The CDR3 is made up of 17 amino acids. The CDR3 bases are TGTGCCAGCAGTGCCCGCCCGTTACGGGACACCTACTACGAGCAGTACTTC. Its translation is CASSARPLRDTYYEQYF.

This rearrangement joins TRBV15 to TRBJ2-7; D gene uncertain. The CDR3 has 13 amino acids. CDR1 and CDR2 (germline): LNHNV, YYDKDF (reference sequence). Trimming pared 0 bases from V and 6 bases from J, leaving 9 bases between. CDR3 residues: CATSRERGREQYF. CDR3 nucleotide sequence: TGTGCCACCAGCAGAGAAAGAGGCCGCGAGCAGTACTTC.

This clonotype was observed at least ten times. The gene calls are TRBV29-1 and TRBJ2-5, with D maybe TRBD1 (5 bases). Germline V CDR1 and CDR2: SQVTM, ANQGSEA. The ends were cut back, 7 bases at V and 3 bases at J, with 9 bases in the middle. CDR3 length: 11 residues. The CDR3 DNA sequence: TGCAGCGGGTTGACAGAAGAGACCCAGTACTTC. As protein: CSGLTEETQYF.

This sequence joins TRBV18 and TRBJ2-7, with 7 bases that match TRBD2. V lost 2 bases to trimming and J lost 0 bases; unmatched junction nucleotides: 4. Per the germline V gene, CDR1 is KGHSH and CDR2 is LQKENI. There are 15 residues in the CDR3. CDR3 amino acids: CASSPEAGISYEQYF. The CDR3 DNA sequence: TGTGCCAGCTCACCAGAAGCGGGGATCTCCTACGAGCAGTACTTC.

With respect to this clonotype: It may be a read error: a sequence one base away is much more abundant. The chain links TRBV29-1 to TRBJ2-2; D possibly uses TRBD1 or TRBD2 (5 bases each). CDR1 is SQVTM and CDR2 is ANQGSEA in the germline V gene. This CDR3 has 13 amino acids. CDR3 protein: CTVQRDNTGELFF. CDR3 DNA: TGCACCGTGCAAAGGGACAACACCGGGGAGCTGTTTTTT.

The V call is TRBV10-1, the J call TRBJ2-7; perhaps TRBD2 as D (6 bases). CDR1 is WNHNN and CDR2 is SYGVQD in the germline V gene (reference sequence). The V gene lost 2 bases and the J gene lost 1 base, with 15 bases spanning the gap. CDR3 length equals 16 residues. The CDR3 sequence: CASSETRGLLSYEQYF. For the CDR3, the DNA is TGCGCCAGCAGTGAGACACGGGGACTCCTTTCCTACGAGCAGTACTTC.

Only a few counts were recorded for this clonotype. The chain carries TRBV3-1 and TRBJ1-6, with D uncertain. The CDR3 totals 12 residues. The V end lost 6 bases, the J end lost 11 bases, and 11 bases lay between the germline ends. Looked up from germline, CDR1 is LGHDT and CDR2 is YNNKEL (reference sequence). CDR3 DNA: TGTGCCAGCAGTTCCAGGACGCCACCCCTCCACTTT. It codes for CASSSRTPPLHF.

This rearrangement joins TRBV5-1 to TRBJ2-5; tentative D call: TRBD1 (5 bases). The V end lost 6 bases, the J end lost 1 base, and 16 bases lay between the germline ends. The CDR3 covers 15 residues. CDR1 is SGHRS, CDR2 YFSETQ, per germline. CDR3 sequence (DNA): TGCGCCAGCATAGCTGACAGTTTCCCCCAAGAGACCCAGTACTTC. It specifies CASIADSFPQETQYF. Drawing the rest from reference TRBV5-1 and TRBJ2-5, the complete variable domain is KAGVTQTPRYLIKTRGQQVTLSCSPISGHRSVSWYQQTPGQGLQFLFEYFSETQRNKGNFPGRFSGRQFSNSRSEMNVSTLELGDSALYLCASIADSFPQETQYFGPGTRLLVL.

This clonotype was detected a few times. V usage is TRBV4-3 and J usage is TRBJ2-6; no definite D call. CDR1 is LGHNA, CDR2 YSLEER, per germline. Trimming took 0 bases from V and 0 from J, leaving 9 bases between them. The CDR3 totals 17 residues. CDR3 in amino acids: CASSQEAPTSGANVLTF. Here the CDR3 DNA reads TGCGCCAGCAGCCAAGAGGCACCCACCTCTGGGGCCAACGTCCTGACTTTC.

The chain recombines TRBV3-1 with TRBJ2-3, with 12 bases lining up with TRBD2. V was clipped by 3 bases and J by 1 base; unmatched bases: 17. The CDR3 sequence is 21 residues long. Germline loops: CDR1 LGHDT, CDR2 YNNKEL (reference sequence). CDR3 bases: TGTGCCAGCAGCCAGGAATTGGGACTAGCGGGTTTTTTCCGCGGCACAGATACGCAGTATTTT. Protein product: CASSQELGLAGFFRGTDTQYF.